Listed here are 29 T cell receptor beta chains from one sample, sequenced in a study of regulatory T cells in long-lasting Graves disease (dated by TCRdb to 2020 to 2023). The label giving this sample's time point can be read as: newly diagnosed GD, antithyroid drugs for less than 3 months. For both TCR sequencing and RNA sequencing, RNA was extracted from PBMCs in TRIzol. The library was produced with multiplex PCR. These reads were obtained on an Illumina HiSeq 4000. To build TCR beta libraries, CDR3 regions were amplified by Arm-PCR using iRepertoire HTBI primers. The public sequencing data were trimmed at Q25 with fastp and processed into clonotypes with MiXCR by TCRdb, which kept only in-frame beta chains. Rows with one shared CDR3 protein collapse into an entry with the most common genes and DNA. The sample yields about 310,000 distinct CDR3 sequences; 15% to 20% were counted once. Around 37% of the sample comes from the top ten.

The source material was peripheral blood mononuclear cells (PBMCs), sampled at new diagnosis, from a patient treated with antithyroid drugs. The receptors stem from a female donor with Graves disease.

In its sample, this clonotype was seen many times. The V and J genes are TRBV18 and TRBJ1-1; D gene unclear. Germline values: CDR1 KGHSH, CDR2 LQKENI. The CDR3 extends over 12 amino acids. Between the trimmed V and J ends, which lost 2 bases and 5 bases, there was a span of 6 bases. The CDR3 protein is CASSPTATEAFF. The CDR3 DNA reads as TGTGCCAGCTCACCAACGGCGACTGAAGCTTTCTTT. Supplemented by reference TRBV18 and TRBJ1-1, the full variable domain reads NAGVMQNPRHLVRRRGQEARLRCSPMKGHSHVYWYRQLPEEGLKFMVYLQKENIIDESGMPKERFSAEFPKEGPSILRIQQVVRGDSAAYFCASSPTATEAFFGQGTRLTVV.

In its sample, this clonotype was seen many times. This chain links TRBV6-1 with TRBJ2-2; possible D gene TRBD2, 6 bases. Germline lookup yields CDR1 MNHNS and CDR2 SASEGT. With 3 bases removed from V and 9 bases from J, the gap between germline ends came to 14 bases. The CDR3 covers 14 residues. The CDR3 coding sequence is TGTGCCAGCAGTGATACTATCGGGAGTCGGGAGCTGTTTTTT. It specifies CASSDTIGSRELFF.

The V and J genes are TRBV12-3 or TRBV12-4 and TRBJ2-1; D might be TRBD1 (6 bases). The J call is uncertain, as TRBJ2-5 better fits the DNA end. The CDR3 is 15 amino acids. The CDR3 here is CASSLPQGTQETQYF. The CDR3 nucleotides read TGTGCCAGCAGTTTGCCACAGGGAACCCAAGAGACCCAGTACTTC.

The gene calls are TRBV19 and TRBJ2-7; D is unclear. The germline gives CDR1 LNHDA, CDR2 SQIVND (reference sequence). V dropped 7 bases and J dropped 0 bases, with 13 bases sitting between them. This CDR3 spans 14 amino acids. The CDR3 DNA is TGTGCCAGTACCCTCGGGCAGAGCTCCTACGAGCAGTACTTC. Protein sequence: CASTLGQSSYEQYF.

To note about this clonotype: It may be a read error: a sequence one base away is much more abundant. The V gene is TRBV7-2, the J gene TRBJ2-3; D is ambiguous. CDR1 and CDR2 from the germline V gene are SGHTA and FQGNSA. V was pared by 1 base and J by 6 bases, with 5 bases between. The CDR3 runs 12 residues. The CDR3 DNA reads as TGTGCCAGCAGCTTAGTGTGGGATACGCAGTATTTT. Its translation: CASSLVWDTQYF.

This clonotype was seen more than once but under ten times. Its ends do not fully match the called genes, so a read error is possible. The chain links TRBV7-7 to TRBJ2-5; 7 bases are shared with TRBD2. Germline lookup yields CDR1 SSHAT and CDR2 FNYEAQ (reference sequence). The CDR3 has 13 residues. This CDR3 is CASSPSGKETQYF. In nucleotides, the CDR3 is TGTGCTAGCAGCCCTAGCGGCAAAGAGACCCAGTACTTC. Variable domain in full (rest from reference TRBV7-7 and TRBJ2-5): GAGVSQSPRYKVTKRGQDVTLRCDPISSHATLYWYQQALGQGPEFLTYFNYEAQPDKSGLPSDRFSAERPEGSISTLTIQRTEQRDSAMYRCASSPSGKETQYFGPGTRLLVL.

The chain employs TRBV11-2 and TRBJ1-3; no clear D. In germline, CDR1 is SGHAT, CDR2 FQNNGV. This CDR3 contains 15 residues. Trimming left V 5 bases short and J 4 bases short, with 15 bases between. CDR3 bases: TGTGCCAGCAGCGACGAACGAAGTAGGGGAAACACCATATATTTT. Amino acid sequence: CASSDERSRGNTIYF.

This clonotype came up many times. The V call is TRBV11-3, the J call TRBJ2-3, with D maybe TRBD1 (5 bases). V was shortened by 4 bases and J by 5 bases, with 10 bases between the two germline ends. This CDR3 region has 13 residues. Germline V gene lookup returns CDR1 SGHNT and CDR2 YENEEA. Here the CDR3 reads CASSSSRVDTQYF. CDR3 nucleotide sequence: TGTGCCAGCAGCTCGAGCAGGGTAGATACGCAGTATTTT.

This clonotype was counted many times. The chain recombines TRBV6-1 with TRBJ2-7; 8 positions agree with TRBD1. Germline lookup yields CDR1 MNHNS and CDR2 SASEGT. The ends lost 8 bases at V and 6 bases at J; junction bases unmatched: 9. This CDR3 spans 13 amino acids. CDR3 bases: TGTGCCAGCGGCCCGGGACAGGATCCCGAGCAGTACTTC. This gives the protein CASGPGQDPEQYF.

At least ten counts were recorded for this clonotype. In DNA, the CDR3 is TGTGCCAGCAGTCCGGGACAGGGCACTGAAGCTTTCTTT. Its translation: CASSPGQGTEAFF. V gene TRBV2 combines with J gene TRBJ1-1; 9 bases fit TRBD1. Trimming at V came to 5 bases and at J to 4 bases, leaving 2 bases not matched to a gene. The CDR3 consists of 13 residues. From germline, CDR1 is SNHLY and CDR2 FYNNEI. The full variable domain, in which reference TRBV2 and TRBJ1-1 provide the parts outside the CDR3, is EPEVTQTPSHQVTQMGQEVILRCVPISNHLYFYWYRQILGQKVEFLVSFYNNEISEKSEIFDDQFSVERPDGSNFTLKIRSTKLEDSAMYFCASSPGQGTEAFFGQGTRLTVV.

This clonotype was counted between two and nine times. The chain links TRBV5-1 to TRBJ2-1; no clear D gene. V was trimmed by 0 bases and J by 5 bases, leaving 12 bases between them. CDR1 and CDR2 (germline): SGHRS, YFSETQ. The CDR3 spans 15 residues. CDR3 loop: CASSLVRSGNNEQFF. DNA for the CDR3: TGCGCCAGCAGCTTGGTCAGAAGTGGGAACAATGAGCAGTTCTTC.

This clonotype was counted at least ten times. This sequence joins TRBV12-3 or TRBV12-4 and TRBJ1-6, with TRBD1 matching 10 bases. The V and J ends lost 2 bases and 16 bases, in that order; junction bases with no gene match: 2. The CDR3 is made up of 12 amino acids. CDR3 in DNA: TGTGCCAGCAGTTTACTGGACAGGGGGCTCCACTTT. It translates to CASSLLDRGLHF.

This clonotype was counted at least ten times. This sequence joins TRBV18 and TRBJ2-1; 7 bases align to TRBD1. Germline V lookup: CDR1 KGHSH, CDR2 LQKENI. V gave up 6 bases and J gave up 8 bases; unmatched junction bases: 10. The CDR3 extends over 14 amino acids. CDR3 DNA: TGTGCCAGCTCGACAGGGTTGTATAGAGATGAGCAGTTCTTC. Translation: CASSTGLYRDEQFF.

This clonotype was counted many times. This rearrangement joins TRBV12-3 or TRBV12-4 to TRBJ2-7, with D possibly matching TRBD2 (6 bases). V lost 6 bases and J 3 bases, leaving 15 bases between the germline ends. The CDR3 extends over 14 amino acids. In DNA form, the CDR3 reads TGTGCCAGCAGATCGGACGCGGGATACTACGAGCAGTACTTC. The encoded protein is CASRSDAGYYEQYF.

Many counts were recorded for this clonotype. The chain recombines TRBV10-3 with TRBJ1-1, with D perhaps matching TRBD1 (5 bases). V lost 0 bases, J lost 0 bases, and 8 bases lay in between. CDR1 and CDR2 (germline): ENHRY, SYGVKD. CDR3 length equals 15 residues. DNA for the CDR3: TGTGCCATCAGTGAGTCGAGACAGTTGAACACTGAAGCTTTCTTT. As protein: CAISESRQLNTEAFF.

This sequence joins TRBV9 and TRBJ2-1, with D hard to call. Germline CDR1 SGDLS, CDR2 YYNGEE. There are 17 residues in the CDR3. Trimming removed 0 bases from V and 0 bases from J, with 13 bases in between. This CDR3 reads CASSVEAVRSSYNEQFF. CDR3 DNA: TGTGCCAGCAGCGTAGAAGCAGTTAGGAGCTCCTACAATGAGCAGTTCTTC. The entire variable domain, with the rest obtained from reference TRBV9 and TRBJ2-1, is as follows: DSGVTQTPKHLITATGQRVTLRCSPRSGDLSVYWYQQSLDQGLQFLIQYYNGEERAKGNILERFSAQQFPDLHSELNLSSLELGDSALYFCASSVEAVRSSYNEQFFGPGTRLTVL.

This clonotype was detected ten times or more. J is TRBJ2-1 and V is TRBV29-1; 11 bases map to TRBD2. Germline V gene lookup returns CDR1 SQVTM and CDR2 ANQGSEA. The CDR3 covers 14 residues. The J segment lost 7 bases and the V segment lost 6 bases, leaving 8 bases of the junction unmatched. The CDR3 DNA is TGCAGCGTGAAACTAGCGGGAGAATTTAATGAGCAGTTCTTC. Encoded protein: CSVKLAGEFNEQFF.

Concerning this clonotype itself: A far larger clone is one nucleotide away, so this likely arose from a read error. V is TRBV2 and J is TRBJ2-1, with TRBD2 identical over 10 bases. Losses at the gene ends were 1 base for V and 13 bases for J; bases not matched to a gene: 13. The CDR3 consists of 16 residues. Germline V lookup: CDR1 SNHLY, CDR2 FYNNEI. This CDR3 is CASSEGRSGRGETQFF. The CDR3 coding sequence is TGTGCCAGCAGTGAAGGGCGCAGCGGGAGGGGCGAGACCCAGTTCTTC.

This clonotype was detected ten times or more. The rearrangement links TRBV27 to TRBJ1-1, with TRBD1 matching 8 bases. The germline CDR1 and CDR2 sequences are MNHEY and SMNVEV (reference sequence). The trim removed 5 bases at V and 5 bases at J, leaving 10 bases unmatched. This CDR3 is built from 15 residues. CDR3 DNA sequence: TGTGCCAGCAGTCTTCGACAGGGGAGAGGAACTGAAGCTTTCTTT. Amino acids: CASSLRQGRGTEAFF.

Ten or more counts support this clonotype. J is TRBJ2-1 and V is TRBV20-1; no clear D. V was pared by 1 base and J by 6 bases, with 13 bases between. The CDR3 contains 14 residues. CDR1 DFQATT and CDR2 SNEGSKA come from the germline V gene (reference sequence). CDR3 bases: TGCAGTGCTAGAGCACAGAAAGAGTTCAATGAGCAGTTCTTC. Translating it yields CSARAQKEFNEQFF.

This clonotype has a count of ten or more. V and J are TRBV11-1 and TRBJ2-4; 11 bases line up with TRBD2. Germline CDR1 SGHAT, CDR2 FQDESV (reference sequence). J gave up 5 bases and V 6 bases, and 9 bases lay outside the gene matches. The CDR3 runs to 16 residues. The CDR3 DNA reads as TGTGCCAGCAGGCCGAAACTAGCGGGAGAGGAAAACATTCAGTACTTC. Encoded protein: CASRPKLAGEENIQYF. Full variable domain (missing parts from reference TRBV11-1 and TRBJ2-4): EAEVAQSPRYKITEKSQAVAFWCDPISGHATLYWYRQILGQGPELLVQFQDESVVDDSQLPKDRFSAERLKGVDSTLKIQPAELGDSAMYLCASRPKLAGEENIQYFGAGTRLSVL.

This clonotype has just a few counts. V and J are TRBV15 and TRBJ2-1; 7 bases fit TRBD1. The germline gives CDR1 LNHNV, CDR2 YYDKDF (reference sequence). With 0 bases clipped from V and 0 bases from J, the junction kept 2 bases outside the gene matches. The CDR3 covers 16 residues. The CDR3 reads CATSRERDSSYNEQFF. CDR3 bases: TGTGCCACCAGCAGAGAACGGGACAGCTCCTACAATGAGCAGTTCTTC. The full variable domain, rest sourced from reference TRBV15 and TRBJ2-1, is DAMVIQNPRYQVTQFGKPVTLSCSQTLNHNVMYWYQQKSSQAPKLLFHYYDKDFNNEADTPDNFQSRRPNTSFCFLDIRSPGLGDTAMYLCATSRERDSSYNEQFFGPGTRLTVL.

This clonotype was seen ten or more times. The CDR3 loop reads CASSSLAGTEQYF. Written as DNA, the CDR3 is TGTGCCAGCAGTTCTCTAGCGGGGACCGAGCAGTACTTC. The chain recombines TRBV27 with TRBJ2-7, with 9 bases aligning to TRBD2. The germline gives CDR1 MNHEY, CDR2 SMNVEV (reference sequence). The CDR3 contains 13 residues. V was pared by 4 bases and J by 6 bases, with 4 bases of the junction left unmatched.

This clonotype showed up many times. The genes are TRBV12-3 or TRBV12-4 and TRBJ1-2, with 10 bases matching TRBD1. V gave up 6 bases and J gave up 8 bases; unmatched junction bases: 9. This CDR3 has 14 residues. CDR3 DNA sequence: TGTGCCAGCAGAGGGACAGGGGATTTGGGGGGCTACACCTTC. Protein sequence: CASRGTGDLGGYTF.

Ten or more counts support this clonotype. V usage is TRBV12-3 or TRBV12-4 and J usage is TRBJ1-5, with 8 nucleotides matching TRBD1. V lost 2 bases to trimming and J lost 0 bases; unmatched junction nucleotides: 3. This CDR3 region has 16 residues. The CDR3 region is CASSLRGQDSNQPQHF. The CDR3 DNA is TGTGCCAGCAGTTTAAGGGGACAGGATAGCAATCAGCCCCAGCATTTT.

This clonotype was counted many times. The chain links TRBV3-1 to TRBJ2-7, with 9 bases fitting TRBD2. Trimming took 1 base from V and 3 from J; bases not matched to a gene: 7. The CDR3 has 16 amino acids. Per the germline V gene, CDR1 is LGHDT and CDR2 is YNNKEL (reference sequence). The DNA for the CDR3 is TGTGCCAGCAGCCAAGTAAGTCTAGCGGGACTCTACGAGCAGTACTTC. Its protein is CASSQVSLAGLYEQYF.

This clonotype was counted ten times or more. The V gene is TRBV6-1, the J gene TRBJ2-5, with D hard to call. Trimming pared 0 bases from V and 4 bases from J, leaving 6 bases between. Germline CDR1 and CDR2: MNHNS and SASEGT. This CDR3 contains 13 residues. CDR3 protein: CASSEARTETQYF. CDR3 bases: TGTGCCAGCAGTGAAGCCAGGACAGAGACCCAGTACTTC.

This clonotype was seen at least ten times. The genes are TRBV27 and TRBJ2-3; the D gene is possibly TRBD1 (7 bases). CDR3 size: 18 residues. The V and J ends lost 3 bases and 1 base respectively, with 20 bases between them. From germline, CDR1 is MNHEY and CDR2 SMNVEV (reference sequence). The CDR3 here is CASSFRGAREWGTDTQYF. In nucleotides, the CDR3 is TGTGCCAGCAGTTTCAGGGGGGCGCGAGAGTGGGGCACAGATACGCAGTATTTT.

This clonotype was detected many times. The chain is built from TRBV6-1 and TRBJ2-3, with D possibly TRBD2 on 5 matching bases. The CDR3 contains 13 residues. Trimming stripped 6 bases from V and 5 bases from J, with 12 bases between. Germline V gene sequence: CDR1 MNHNS, CDR2 SASEGT. CDR3 protein: CASRSGIGDTQYF. The CDR3 DNA sequence: TGTGCCAGCAGGTCGGGGATCGGAGATACGCAGTATTTT.